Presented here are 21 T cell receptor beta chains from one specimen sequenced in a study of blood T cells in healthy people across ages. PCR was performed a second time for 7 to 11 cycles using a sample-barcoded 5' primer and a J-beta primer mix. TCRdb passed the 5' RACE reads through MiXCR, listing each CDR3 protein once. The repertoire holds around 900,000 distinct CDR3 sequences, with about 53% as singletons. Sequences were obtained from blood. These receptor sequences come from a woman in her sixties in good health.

CDR3 loop: CAAGGPTEAFF. CDR3 coding DNA: TGTGCCGCTGGGGGGCCCACTGAAGCTTTCTTT. This chain joins TRBV28 and TRBJ1-1; a possible D gene is TRBD1 (6 bases). CDR1 and CDR2 (germline): MDHEN, SYDVKM. The V and J ends lost 11 bases and 4 bases respectively, with 11 bases between them. The CDR3 consists of 11 residues.

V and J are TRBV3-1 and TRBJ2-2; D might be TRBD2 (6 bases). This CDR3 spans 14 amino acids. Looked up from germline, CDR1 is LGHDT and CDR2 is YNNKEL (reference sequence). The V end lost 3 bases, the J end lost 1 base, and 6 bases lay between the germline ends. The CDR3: CASSQRENTGELFF. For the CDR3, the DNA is TGTGCCAGCAGCCAGCGGGAGAACACCGGGGAGCTGTTTTTT.

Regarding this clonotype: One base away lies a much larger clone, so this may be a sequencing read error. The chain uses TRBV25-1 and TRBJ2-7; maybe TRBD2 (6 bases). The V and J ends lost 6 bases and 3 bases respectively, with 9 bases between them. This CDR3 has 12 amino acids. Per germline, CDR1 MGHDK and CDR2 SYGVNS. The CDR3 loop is CASREGFYEQYF. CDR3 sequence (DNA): TGTGCCAGCAGGGAGGGCTTCTACGAGCAGTACTTC.

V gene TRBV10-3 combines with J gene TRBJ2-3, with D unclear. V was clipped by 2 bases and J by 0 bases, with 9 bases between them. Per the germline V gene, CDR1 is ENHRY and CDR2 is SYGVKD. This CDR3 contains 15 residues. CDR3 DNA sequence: TGTGCCATCAGTGAGCCGAGCGATAGCACAGATACGCAGTATTTT. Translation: CAISEPSDSTDTQYF.

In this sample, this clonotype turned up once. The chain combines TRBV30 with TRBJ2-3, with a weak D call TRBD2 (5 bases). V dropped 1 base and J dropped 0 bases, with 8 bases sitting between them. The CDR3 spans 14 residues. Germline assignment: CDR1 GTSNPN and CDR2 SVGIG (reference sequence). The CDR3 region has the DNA TGTGCCTGGAGTGCGACGGGGAGCACAGATACGCAGTATTTT. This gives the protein CAWSATGSTDTQYF.

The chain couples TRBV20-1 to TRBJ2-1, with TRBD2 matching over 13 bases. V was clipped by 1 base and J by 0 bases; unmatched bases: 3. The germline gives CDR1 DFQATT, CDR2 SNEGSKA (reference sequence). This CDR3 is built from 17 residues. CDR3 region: CSARGRLAGGSYNEQFF. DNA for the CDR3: TGCAGTGCTAGAGGAAGACTAGCGGGAGGCTCCTACAATGAGCAGTTCTTC.

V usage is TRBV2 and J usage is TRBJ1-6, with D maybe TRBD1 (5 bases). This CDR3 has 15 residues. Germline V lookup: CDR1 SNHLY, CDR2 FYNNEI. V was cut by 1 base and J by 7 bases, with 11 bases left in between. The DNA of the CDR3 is TGTGCCAGCAGTGAAGAAGGGACTCGCAATTCACCCCTCCACTTT. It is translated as CASSEEGTRNSPLHF.

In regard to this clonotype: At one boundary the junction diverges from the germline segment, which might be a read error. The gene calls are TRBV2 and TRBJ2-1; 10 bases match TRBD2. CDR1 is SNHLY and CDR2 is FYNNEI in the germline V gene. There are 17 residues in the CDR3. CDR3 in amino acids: CTSSEILAGILYNEQFF. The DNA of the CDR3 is TGTACCAGCAGTGAGATACTAGCGGGAATCTTGTACAATGAGCAGTTCTTC.

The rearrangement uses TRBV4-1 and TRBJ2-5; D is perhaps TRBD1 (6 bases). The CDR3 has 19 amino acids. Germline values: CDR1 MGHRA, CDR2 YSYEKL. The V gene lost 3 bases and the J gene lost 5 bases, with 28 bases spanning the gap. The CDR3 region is CASSHLPGLTSARGETQYF. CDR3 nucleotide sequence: TGCGCCAGCAGCCATCTCCCCGGGCTAACATCGGCGAGGGGGGAGACCCAGTACTTC.

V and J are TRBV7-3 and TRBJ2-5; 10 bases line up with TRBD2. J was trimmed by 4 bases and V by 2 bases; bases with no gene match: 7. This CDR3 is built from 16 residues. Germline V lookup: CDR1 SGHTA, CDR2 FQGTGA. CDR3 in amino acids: CASSLGAGGPAETQYF. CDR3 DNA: TGTGCCAGCAGCTTAGGAGCGGGAGGGCCCGCAGAGACCCAGTACTTC.

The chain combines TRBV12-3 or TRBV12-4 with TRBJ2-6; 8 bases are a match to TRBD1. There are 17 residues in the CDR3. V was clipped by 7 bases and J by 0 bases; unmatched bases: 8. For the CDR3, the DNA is TGTGCCAGCAATAGACAGGGGCAAGTCTCTGGGGCCAACGTCCTGACTTTC. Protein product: CASNRQGQVSGANVLTF.

The CDR3 sequence: CSAITGQGGYEQYF. The CDR3 region has the DNA TGCAGTGCTATAACTGGACAGGGGGGGTACGAGCAGTACTTC. This chain connects TRBV20-1 to TRBJ2-5; 10 nucleotides match TRBD1. The DNA end lines up better with TRBJ2-7; the J call may be wrong. This CDR3 contains 14 residues. Germline CDR1 DFQATT, CDR2 SNEGSKA (reference sequence).

The CDR3: CASSLADGTSPYEQYF. CDR3 nucleotides: TGTGCCAGCAGCTTAGCGGACGGGACTAGTCCCTACGAGCAGTACTTC. The genes are TRBV7-2 and TRBJ2-7; 8 nucleotides line up with TRBD2. The V segment lost 0 bases and the J segment 2 bases; nucleotides outside the gene matches: 6. The CDR3 has 16 amino acids. Germline loops: CDR1 SGHTA, CDR2 FQGNSA.

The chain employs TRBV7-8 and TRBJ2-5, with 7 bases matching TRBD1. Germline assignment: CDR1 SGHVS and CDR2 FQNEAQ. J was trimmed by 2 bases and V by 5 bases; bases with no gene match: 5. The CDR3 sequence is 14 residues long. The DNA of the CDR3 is TGTGCCAGCAGCGCACAGACAGGGCAAGAGACCCAGTACTTC. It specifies CASSAQTGQETQYF.

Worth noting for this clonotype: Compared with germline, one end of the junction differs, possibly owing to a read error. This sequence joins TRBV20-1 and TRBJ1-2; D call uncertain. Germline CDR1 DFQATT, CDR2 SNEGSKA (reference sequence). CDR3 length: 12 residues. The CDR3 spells CSAREFGHGYTF. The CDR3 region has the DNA TGCAGTGCTCGAGAGTTTGGACATGGCTACACCTTC.

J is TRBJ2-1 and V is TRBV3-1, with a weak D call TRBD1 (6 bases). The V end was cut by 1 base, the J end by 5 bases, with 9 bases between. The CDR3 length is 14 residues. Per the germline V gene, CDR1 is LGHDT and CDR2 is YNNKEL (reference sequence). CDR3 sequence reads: CASSQVSGDNEQFF. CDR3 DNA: TGTGCCAGCAGCCAAGTATCAGGGGACAATGAGCAGTTCTTC.

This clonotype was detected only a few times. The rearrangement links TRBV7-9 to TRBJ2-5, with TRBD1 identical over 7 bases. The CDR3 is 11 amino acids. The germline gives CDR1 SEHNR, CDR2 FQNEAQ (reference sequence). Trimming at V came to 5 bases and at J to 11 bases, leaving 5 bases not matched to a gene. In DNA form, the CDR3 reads TGTGCCAGCAGCCCAGACAGGGAGCAGTACTTC. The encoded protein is CASSPDREQYF.

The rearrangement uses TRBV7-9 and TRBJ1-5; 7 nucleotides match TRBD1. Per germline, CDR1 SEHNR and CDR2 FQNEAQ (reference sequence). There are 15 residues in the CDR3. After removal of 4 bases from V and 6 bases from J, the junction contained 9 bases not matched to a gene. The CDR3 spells CASSSDRDHGQPQHF. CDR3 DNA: TGTGCCAGCAGCTCAGACAGGGATCACGGTCAGCCCCAGCATTTT.

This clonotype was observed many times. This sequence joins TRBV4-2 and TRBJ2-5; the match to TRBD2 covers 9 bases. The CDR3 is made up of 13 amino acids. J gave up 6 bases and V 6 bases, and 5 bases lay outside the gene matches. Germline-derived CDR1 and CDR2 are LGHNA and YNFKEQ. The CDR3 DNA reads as TGTGCCAGCAGTGGCGGGAGGGCCCAGACCCAGTACTTC. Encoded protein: CASSGGRAQTQYF.

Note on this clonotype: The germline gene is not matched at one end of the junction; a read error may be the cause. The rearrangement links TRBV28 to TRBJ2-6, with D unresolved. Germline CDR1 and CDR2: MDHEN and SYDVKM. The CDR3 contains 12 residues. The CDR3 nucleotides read TGTGCCGGCAGGCAATCTACCAACGTCCTGACTTTC. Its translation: CAGRQSTNVLTF.

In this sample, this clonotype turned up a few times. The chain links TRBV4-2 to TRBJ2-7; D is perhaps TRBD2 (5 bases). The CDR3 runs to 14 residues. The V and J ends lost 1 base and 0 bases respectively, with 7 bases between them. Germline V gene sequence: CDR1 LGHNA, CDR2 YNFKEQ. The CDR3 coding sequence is TGTGCCAGCAGCCAAGCGGGATACTCCTACGAGCAGTACTTC. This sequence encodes CASSQAGYSYEQYF.